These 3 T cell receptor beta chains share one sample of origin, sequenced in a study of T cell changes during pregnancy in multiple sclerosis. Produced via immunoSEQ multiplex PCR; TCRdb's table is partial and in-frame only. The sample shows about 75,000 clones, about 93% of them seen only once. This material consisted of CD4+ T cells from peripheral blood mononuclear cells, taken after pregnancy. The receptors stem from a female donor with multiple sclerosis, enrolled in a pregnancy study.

CDR3 in DNA: TGTGCCAGCAGCCCGCACCGGGACAGGGGCACAGATACGCAGTATTTT. Translating gives CASSPHRDRGTDTQYF. The V call is TRBV7-3, the J call TRBJ2-3; 9 positions match TRBD1. J gave up 1 base and V 5 bases, and 7 bases lay outside the gene matches. Germline V gene data show CDR1 as SGHTA and CDR2 as FQGTGA. The CDR3 contains 16 residues. Looking up the rest from reference TRBV7-3 and TRBJ2-3 gives the full variable domain: GAGVSQTPSNKVTEKGKYVELRCDPISGHTALYWYRQSLGQGPEFLIYFQGTGAADDSGLPNDRFFAVRPEGSVSTLKIQRTERGDSAVYLCASSPHRDRGTDTQYFGPGTRLTVL.

CDR3 in DNA: TGCGCCAGCACCCGACCGGCGGGGAGAGACACCGGGGAGCTGTTTTTT. Its translation: CASTRPAGRDTGELFF. The chain combines TRBV10-1 with TRBJ2-2; a weak D match, TRBD2 (6 bases). CDR1 is WNHNN, CDR2 SYGVQD, per germline (reference sequence). V dropped 7 bases and J dropped 3 bases, with 18 bases sitting between them. The CDR3 is made up of 16 amino acids.

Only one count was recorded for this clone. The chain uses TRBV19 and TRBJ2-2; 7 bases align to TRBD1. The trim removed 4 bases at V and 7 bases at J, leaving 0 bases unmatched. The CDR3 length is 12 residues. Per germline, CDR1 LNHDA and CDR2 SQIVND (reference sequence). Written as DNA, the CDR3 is TGTGCCAGTAGTAACAGGGGCGGGGAGCTGTTTTTT. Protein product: CASSNRGGELFF.